The 27 T cell receptor beta chains in this list originate from one sample, sequenced in a study of response to subunit inactivated influenza vaccine. TCRdb passed the RT-PCR reads through MiXCR, listing each CDR3 protein once. The sample has around 200,000 distinct CDR3 sequences, about 9% seen once. Here the sequenced sample was non-naive T cells sorted from PBMCs, taken on the day of vaccination. These receptors were taken from a man aged 45-60 years who received an inactivated influenza vaccine.

This clonotype has more than one count but fewer than ten. The chain links TRBV19 to TRBJ1-2; no definite D call. This CDR3 is built from 15 residues. Looked up from germline, CDR1 is LNHDA and CDR2 is SQIVND (reference sequence). Trimming shortened V by 2 bases and J by 3 bases, and 13 bases separated the two germline ends. In DNA, the CDR3 is TGTGCCAGTAGTATATTGCGGGGTCTTGACTATGGCTACACCTTC. It codes for CASSILRGLDYGYTF.

This clonotype was seen many times. The chain carries TRBV12-3 or TRBV12-4 and TRBJ1-2, with a tentative D call TRBD1 (6 bases). V lost 2 bases, J lost 7 bases, and 20 bases lay in between. The CDR3 consists of 16 residues. CDR3 nucleotides: TGTGCCAGCAGTTTATCGAGTACAGGGCGGACCCCTGGCTACACCTTC. Translation: CASSLSSTGRTPGYTF.

The V call is TRBV5-1, the J call TRBJ1-1; D call uncertain. Germline V gene data show CDR1 as SGHRS and CDR2 as YFSETQ. Trimming stripped 0 bases from V and 7 bases from J, with 4 bases between. CDR3 length: 11 amino acids. The DNA for the CDR3 is TGCGCCAGCAGCTTGGATCATGAAGCTTTCTTT. Protein sequence: CASSLDHEAFF.

This clonotype was detected many times. This sequence joins TRBV12-3 or TRBV12-4 and TRBJ2-1; TRBD1 matches 10 bases. With V trimmed by 1 base and J by 9 bases, 0 bases remained unmatched. The CDR3 is 13 amino acids. The CDR3: CASSLGTGGEQFF. CDR3 bases: TGTGCCAGCAGTTTAGGGACAGGGGGTGAGCAGTTCTTC.

This clonotype has just a few counts. This rearrangement joins TRBV5-5 to TRBJ1-6; tentatively, D is TRBD1 (6 bases). V was shortened by 2 bases and J by 4 bases, with 10 bases between the two germline ends. This CDR3 spans 15 amino acids. Germline CDR1 is SGHKS and CDR2 is YYEKEE (reference sequence). In DNA, the CDR3 is TGTGCCAGCAGCTTACAGGACAGTTATAATTCACCCCTCCACTTT. Translated: CASSLQDSYNSPLHF.

The chain combines TRBV6-4 with TRBJ2-3; unclear D gene. The CDR3 runs to 13 residues. Deletions cut 4 bases from V and 2 bases from J, with 7 bases between. Per germline, CDR1 MRHNA and CDR2 SNTAGT. CDR3: CASSVSTTDTQYF. The CDR3 DNA sequence: TGTGCCAGCAGTGTTTCTACCACAGATACGCAGTATTTT.

On this clonotype itself: A much larger clonotype is one base distant, so this may be a read error. V gene TRBV4-2 combines with J gene TRBJ2-7; TRBD2 aligns across 14 bases. Germline V CDR1 and CDR2: LGHNA, YNFKEQ. This CDR3 has 15 residues. Trimming at V came to 3 bases and at J to 4 bases, leaving 2 bases not matched to a gene. The CDR3 nucleotides read TGTGCCAGCAGCCAGGGACTAGCGGGAGAGTACGAGCAGTACTTC. Its protein is CASSQGLAGEYEQYF.

This clonotype was detected only a few times. The chain is built from TRBV29-1 and TRBJ2-7, with D perhaps matching TRBD1 (6 bases). Trimming shortened V by 5 bases and J by 3 bases, and 11 bases separated the two germline ends. The CDR3 loop spans 12 amino acids. Germline V gene lookup returns CDR1 SQVTM and CDR2 ANQGSEA. CDR3: CSVKQGDYEQYF. CDR3 coding DNA: TGCAGCGTTAAACAGGGAGACTACGAGCAGTACTTC.

The CDR3, as DNA: TGTGCCAGCAGACGAACCGGGATCTATAATTCACCCCTCCACTTT. Translation: CASRRTGIYNSPLHF. The gene calls are TRBV28 and TRBJ1-6; D remains unclear. The CDR3 contains 15 residues. CDR1 is MDHEN, CDR2 SYDVKM, per germline. Trimming left V 6 bases short and J 3 bases short, with 12 bases between.

This clonotype was seen a handful of times. The chain joins TRBV6-5 to TRBJ2-7, with TRBD1 as a possible D gene (5 bases). The CDR3 spans 14 residues. V lost 4 bases to trimming and J lost 7 bases, with 17 bases between them. Germline values: CDR1 MNHEY, CDR2 SVGAGI. In DNA form, the CDR3 reads TGTGCCAGCAGTTTTACAGGCCCAACGGCGGAGCAGTACTTC. Its translation is CASSFTGPTAEQYF.

In its sample, this clonotype was seen a few times. The CDR3 DNA reads as TGTGCCAGCAGTTACTGGGTGGGGTCTTACGAGCAGTACTTC. Encoded protein: CASSYWVGSYEQYF. The V gene is TRBV6-5, the J gene TRBJ2-7; D remains ambiguous. The germline V and J ends were trimmed by 1 base and 4 bases, with 11 bases remaining between them. This CDR3 region has 14 residues. Germline CDR1 is MNHEY and CDR2 is SVGAGI.

V gene TRBV5-1 combines with J gene TRBJ2-3; 12 nucleotides line up with TRBD1. Germline assignment: CDR1 SGHRS and CDR2 YFSETQ. The CDR3 totals 17 residues. Trimming removed 2 bases from V and 3 bases from J; junction bases left unmatched: 7. The CDR3 is CASSLRDRGPRTDTQYF. Written as DNA, the CDR3 is TGCGCCAGCAGCTTACGGGACAGGGGGCCTCGGACAGATACGCAGTATTTT.

This sequence joins TRBV4-1 and TRBJ1-4; D not resolved. CDR3 size: 14 residues. Germline CDR1 reads MGHRA; CDR2 reads YSYEKL. Trimming shortened V by 5 bases and J by 0 bases, and 7 bases separated the two germline ends. Here the CDR3 reads CASSRQSTNEKLFF. DNA of the CDR3: TGCGCCAGCAGCAGACAATCAACTAATGAAAAACTGTTTTTT.

The sample holds many counts of this clonotype. The V gene is TRBV20-1, the J gene TRBJ2-7; 9 bases are a match to TRBD2. The V and J ends lost 4 bases and 7 bases, in that order; junction bases with no gene match: 11. Germline values: CDR1 DFQATT, CDR2 SNEGSKA (reference sequence). The CDR3 spans 14 residues. The CDR3 nucleotides read TGCAGTGCTAACGGCCTAGCGGGGACCCGGGAGCAGTACTTC. It translates to CSANGLAGTREQYF.

V usage is TRBV6-1 and J usage is TRBJ1-6; TRBD1 is a possible D gene (6 bases). Germline V gives CDR1 MNHNS, CDR2 SASEGT. The CDR3 covers 14 residues. V was clipped by 0 bases and J by 7 bases, with 7 bases between them. CDR3 sequence (DNA): TGTGCCAGCAGTGAAGCCAGGGGAAATTCACCCCTCCACTTT. Its translation is CASSEARGNSPLHF.

This clonotype appeared a few times. The chain recombines TRBV12-3 or TRBV12-4 with TRBJ1-2; D gene ambiguous. V was pared by 2 bases and J by 4 bases, with 8 bases between. The CDR3 runs 13 residues. DNA for the CDR3: TGTGCCAGCAGTTTAACCAGGTTCTATGGCTACACCTTC. Its translation: CASSLTRFYGYTF.

There are a few counts of this clonotype. This chain uses TRBV5-1 with TRBJ2-2, with D possibly called TRBD1 or TRBD2 (5 bases each). V was trimmed by 4 bases and J by 0 bases, leaving 13 bases between them. The CDR3 runs 16 residues. Germline CDR1 and CDR2: SGHRS and YFSETQ. The CDR3 sequence: CASSLTGTANTGELFF. DNA for the CDR3: TGCGCCAGCAGCCTTACGGGGACGGCGAACACCGGGGAGCTGTTTTTT.

The V call is TRBV11-2, the J call TRBJ1-6; 8 nucleotides agree with TRBD1. CDR3 length equals 18 residues. Trimming took 5 bases from V and 6 from J; bases not matched to a gene: 15. CDR1 is SGHAT, CDR2 FQNNGV, per germline. CDR3 loop: CASSKTGQGPAFNSPLHF. DNA for the CDR3: TGTGCCAGCAGCAAAACCGGACAGGGTCCTGCTTTTAATTCACCCCTCCACTTT.

This clonotype was seen many times. The chain links TRBV7-2 to TRBJ1-5; no clear D. The V end lost 0 bases, the J end lost 7 bases, and 13 bases lay between the germline ends. The V gene's germline CDR1 is SGHTA and CDR2 FQGNSA. The CDR3 has 15 residues. CDR3 protein: CASSLARLGNQPQHF. DNA of the CDR3: TGTGCCAGCAGCTTAGCAAGGCTAGGGAACCAGCCCCAGCATTTT. The full variable domain, rest sourced from reference TRBV7-2 and TRBJ1-5, is GAGVSQSPSNKVTEKGKDVELRCDPISGHTALYWYRQSLGQGLEFLIYFQGNSAPDKSGLPSDRFSAERTGGSVSTLTIQRTQQEDSAVYLCASSLARLGNQPQHFGDGTRLSIL.

This sequence joins TRBV6-5 and TRBJ1-1, with TRBD1 matching 7 bases. The germline gives CDR1 MNHEY, CDR2 SVGAGI. The CDR3 contains 15 residues. The V segment lost 7 bases and the J segment 1 base; nucleotides outside the gene matches: 9. The CDR3, as DNA: TGTGCCAGCATGTTCCCTCAGGGGGGGAACACTGAAGCTTTCTTT. Translated, it gives CASMFPQGGNTEAFF.

Ten or more counts support this clonotype. This rearrangement joins TRBV19 to TRBJ2-7; 8 bases are a match to TRBD2. Trimming took 6 bases from V and 2 from J; bases not matched to a gene: 6. The CDR3 consists of 14 residues. Germline CDR1 and CDR2: LNHDA and SQIVND (reference sequence). The CDR3 DNA reads TGTGCCAGTAGCCCCGGGGGGGTGACCTACGAGCAGTACTTC. Translation gives CASSPGGVTYEQYF.

This clonotype was detected a few times. At one end the junction does not follow the germline gene, possibly because of a read error. The chain uses TRBV12-3 or TRBV12-4 and TRBJ2-1; tentatively, D is TRBD1 or TRBD2 (5 bases each). The CDR3 runs 11 residues. The CDR3 loop is CASSSRDLGNF. The CDR3 coding sequence is TGTGCCAGCAGTTCCCGGGACCTAGGCAACTTC.

In its sample, this clonotype was seen many times. V and J are TRBV5-6 and TRBJ2-3; 11 nucleotides line up with TRBD1. After removal of 1 base from V and 6 bases from J, the junction contained 4 bases not matched to a gene. Germline assignment: CDR1 SGHDT and CDR2 YYEEEE. This CDR3 is 15 amino acids long. CDR3 amino acids: CASSLLGQGVDTQYF. Here the CDR3 DNA reads TGTGCCAGCAGCTTGTTGGGACAGGGGGTGGATACGCAGTATTTT.

The chain carries TRBV11-1 and TRBJ2-3; 9 bases match TRBD1. There are 16 residues in the CDR3. Germline CDR1 SGHAT, CDR2 FQDESV (reference sequence). V trimming: 0 bases; J trimming: 2 bases; junction bases outside the gene matches: 3. The CDR3 loop is CASSLARDRVTDTQYF. The CDR3 region has the DNA TGTGCCAGCAGCTTAGCTCGGGACAGGGTCACAGATACGCAGTATTTT.

This clonotype was counted many times. J is TRBJ1-1 and V is TRBV6-6; possibly TRBD1 for D (5 bases). The germline CDR1 and CDR2 sequences are MNHNY and SVGAGI (reference sequence). The CDR3 covers 12 residues. V lost 8 bases and J 5 bases, leaving 12 bases between the germline ends. The CDR3, as DNA: TGTGCCAGCCTAGACGGGGGAACTGAAGCTTTCTTT. Translated: CASLDGGTEAFF.

A few counts support this clonotype. The CDR3 nucleotides read TGTGCCATCAGTGCACTTCAAGGGACAGATACGCAGTATTTT. Residues: CAISALQGTDTQYF. The chain joins TRBV10-3 to TRBJ2-3; D is ambiguous. V was shortened by 4 bases and J by 3 bases, with 11 bases between the two germline ends. CDR1 is ENHRY and CDR2 is SYGVKD in the germline V gene. This CDR3 has 14 residues.

This clonotype was counted between two and nine times. This sequence joins TRBV11-2 and TRBJ2-1; D possibly uses TRBD1 or TRBD2 (5 bases each). V lost 5 bases to trimming and J lost 2 bases, with 13 bases between them. CDR3 length: 15 residues. Germline-derived CDR1 and CDR2 are SGHAT and FQNNGV. Written as DNA, the CDR3 is TGTGCCAGCAGCAACTCATCGGGACCCTACAATGAGCAGTTCTTC. Protein: CASSNSSGPYNEQFF. Full variable domain (missing parts from reference TRBV11-2 and TRBJ2-1): EAGVAQSPRYKIIEKRQSVAFWCNPISGHATLYWYQQILGQGPKLLIQFQNNGVVDDSQLPKDRFSAERLKGVDSTLKIQPAKLEDSAVYLCASSNSSGPYNEQFFGPGTRLTVL.